Each of the 18 T cell receptor beta chains below was sequenced from the same sample in a study of CD8 T cells in Susac syndrome. Reverse transcription of roughly 0.45 to 1 ug RNA used random hexamers. Using its own MiXCR run on the immunoSEQ multiplex PCR reads, TCRdb lists one record per CDR3 protein. The data hold about 150,000 distinct CDR3 sequences, with roughly 95% observed a single time. The sequencing input was CD4+ T cells from PBMCs. All receptors come from a human donor with Susac syndrome.

The V call is TRBV2, the J call TRBJ2-1; 11 nucleotides line up with TRBD2. The V and J ends lost 4 bases and 9 bases, in that order; junction bases with no gene match: 5. Germline CDR1 and CDR2: SNHLY and FYNNEI. The CDR3 extends over 14 amino acids. The DNA for the CDR3 is TGTGCCAGCAGTGTGTCTAGCGGGGGGAGTGAGCAGTTCTTC. This encodes CASSVSSGGSEQFF.

The gene calls are TRBV18 and TRBJ1-1, with D unresolved. Germline V CDR1 and CDR2: KGHSH, LQKENI. The CDR3 length is 13 residues. The ends were cut back, 1 base at V and 1 base at J, with 4 bases in the middle. CDR3 region: CASSPRENTEAFF. The CDR3 DNA reads as TGTGCCAGCTCACCACGAGAGAACACTGAAGCTTTCTTT. The full variable domain, in which reference TRBV18 and TRBJ1-1 provide the parts outside the CDR3, is NAGVMQNPRHLVRRRGQEARLRCSPMKGHSHVYWYRQLPEEGLKFMVYLQKENIIDESGMPKERFSAEFPKEGPSILRIQQVVRGDSAAYFCASSPRENTEAFFGQGTRLTVV.

CDR3 in DNA: TGCAGCGTTGCCCCCAAGGAAACTAACTATGGCTACACCTTC. Its protein is CSVAPKETNYGYTF. This rearrangement joins TRBV29-1 to TRBJ1-2; D is ambiguous. Germline values: CDR1 SQVTM, CDR2 ANQGSEA. V lost 4 bases, J lost 0 bases, and 12 bases lay in between. The CDR3 is 14 residues long.

The J gene is TRBJ2-7, the V gene TRBV20-1, with TRBD2 identical over 8 bases. From germline, CDR1 is DFQATT and CDR2 SNEGSKA (reference sequence). V gave up 5 bases and J gave up 5 bases; unmatched junction bases: 14. There are 15 residues in the CDR3. The CDR3 DNA is TGCAGTGCTCCCCCCCTCGGGCGGGGGGTCAACGAGCAGTACTTC. Amino acids: CSAPPLGRGVNEQYF.

V gene TRBV6-2 or TRBV6-3 combines with J gene TRBJ1-5; TRBD1 is a possible D gene (5 bases). Deletions cut 8 bases from V and 3 bases from J, with 14 bases between. The CDR3 has 14 residues. Germline V gene lookup returns CDR1 MNHEY and CDR2 SVGEGT. The CDR3 protein is CASSRGTVNQPQHF. As DNA, the CDR3 is TGTGCCAGCTCCCGGGGGACGGTCAATCAGCCCCAGCATTTT.

This clonotype occurred once. A read error is likely, as this CDR3 ends without the conserved phenylalanine or tryptophan. The rearrangement uses TRBV25-1 and TRBJ2-1; no definite D call. Germline CDR1 is MGHDK and CDR2 is SYGVNS. The CDR3 sequence is 11 residues long. V lost 6 bases, J lost 8 bases, and 8 bases lay in between. The CDR3 DNA sequence: TGTGCCAGCAGGGTTGGTGATGAGCAGTTCATC. Its protein is CASRVGDEQFI.

V gene TRBV9 combines with J gene TRBJ1-6, with 8 nucleotides matching TRBD1. The CDR3 contains 15 residues. The V segment lost 0 bases and the J segment 7 bases; nucleotides outside the gene matches: 3. The germline gives CDR1 SGDLS, CDR2 YYNGEE. The CDR3 is CASSVAGGKNSPLHF. The CDR3 DNA reads TGTGCCAGCAGCGTAGCAGGGGGCAAGAATTCACCCCTCCACTTT.

The chain links TRBV29-1 to TRBJ2-7; TRBD1 matches 9 bases. Germline CDR1 reads SQVTM; CDR2 reads ANQGSEA. There are 14 residues in the CDR3. The V gene end was trimmed by 4 bases and the J gene end by 3 bases; junction bases not matched to a gene: 7. The DNA of the CDR3 is TGCAGCGTTGGAACAGGGGGCTCGTACTACGAGCAGTACTTC. Translation gives CSVGTGGSYYEQYF.

CDR3 DNA: TGTGCCAGCAGCCAAGAAGCAGGGAGCTATGGCTACACCTTC. This translates into CASSQEAGSYGYTF. This chain joins TRBV3-1 and TRBJ1-2; possibly TRBD1 for D (5 bases). V was pared by 0 bases and J by 4 bases, with 9 bases between. The CDR3 totals 14 residues. Germline CDR1 is LGHDT and CDR2 is YNNKEL (reference sequence).

The V and J genes are TRBV11-1 and TRBJ1-6; a weak D match, TRBD1 (6 bases). The V gene's germline CDR1 is SGHAT and CDR2 FQDESV (reference sequence). With 2 bases removed from V and 8 bases from J, the gap between germline ends came to 10 bases. There are 14 residues in the CDR3. The CDR3 protein is CASSLWGQDSPLHF. The CDR3, as DNA: TGTGCCAGCAGCTTATGGGGGCAGGATTCACCCCTCCACTTT.

This sequence joins TRBV29-1 and TRBJ1-2; the D gene is possibly TRBD1 (6 bases). The CDR3 extends over 12 amino acids. Trimming stripped 6 bases from V and 9 bases from J, with 17 bases between. Germline values: CDR1 SQVTM, CDR2 ANQGSEA. CDR3 sequence (DNA): TGCAGCGTAGCCGAACGAGGGGGGAGCTACACCTTC. Protein: CSVAERGGSYTF.

Only one count was recorded for this clonotype. The chain uses TRBV6-5 and TRBJ2-7; 8 bases match TRBD1. The CDR3 sequence is 16 residues long. V dropped 7 bases and J dropped 3; count of bases not matched to a gene: 14. Per the germline V gene, CDR1 is MNHEY and CDR2 is SVGAGI. The DNA for the CDR3 is TGTGCCAGCACTCACTCAGGGGGCAGCAGTGTCTACGAGCAGTACTTC. This translates into CASTHSGGSSVYEQYF.

The chain employs TRBV5-1 and TRBJ2-7; TRBD1 matches 9 bases. This CDR3 contains 13 residues. V lost 5 bases and J lost 3; bases outside the gene matches: 3. Germline V gene data show CDR1 as SGHRS and CDR2 as YFSETQ. CDR3 loop: CASRVDRGYEQYF. CDR3 DNA: TGCGCCAGCAGGGTGGACAGGGGCTACGAGCAGTACTTC.

The CDR3 nucleotides are TGTGCCAGCAGTGAGGGCCATGTCTACGAGCAGTACTTC. Amino acids: CASSEGHVYEQYF. V and J are TRBV6-1 and TRBJ2-7; no firm D call. The CDR3 runs to 13 residues. The V end lost 3 bases, the J end lost 3 bases, and 9 bases lay between the germline ends. Germline CDR1 and CDR2: MNHNS and SASEGT.

The chain is built from TRBV2 and TRBJ2-1; 8 positions match TRBD1. The V gene end was trimmed by 7 bases and the J gene end by 0 bases; junction bases not matched to a gene: 5. The CDR3 extends over 15 amino acids. The germline gives CDR1 SNHLY, CDR2 FYNNEI. The CDR3 DNA follows: TGTGCCAGCATGGGGGACAGGAGCTCCTACAATGAGCAGTTCTTC. Protein sequence: CASMGDRSSYNEQFF.

The gene calls are TRBV29-1 and TRBJ1-5, with 9 bases lining up with TRBD1. The CDR3 contains 13 residues. Germline CDR1 SQVTM, CDR2 ANQGSEA. V lost 6 bases to trimming and J lost 3 bases; unmatched junction nucleotides: 3. In nucleotides, the CDR3 is TGCAGCGTGGGACAGGGAAACAATCAGCCCCAGCATTTT. It yields the protein CSVGQGNNQPQHF.

This clonotype has only one observation. J is TRBJ2-2 and V is TRBV29-1; TRBD2 aligns across 12 bases. There are 16 residues in the CDR3. Looked up from germline, CDR1 is SQVTM and CDR2 is ANQGSEA. The V gene end was trimmed by 3 bases and the J gene end by 0 bases; junction bases not matched to a gene: 2. The CDR3, as DNA: TGCAGCGTTGAGGCTAGCGGGGGGGCGAACACCGGGGAGCTGTTTTTT. Translating gives CSVEASGGANTGELFF.

The chain links TRBV4-2 to TRBJ2-5; TRBD1 or TRBD2 may be the D gene (7 bases each). Germline-derived CDR1 and CDR2 are LGHNA and YNFKEQ. This CDR3 region has 14 residues. Trimming took 4 bases from V and 8 from J, leaving 17 bases between them. DNA of the CDR3: TGTGCCAGCAGCCCCCCGACAGGGAGGGATACCCAGTACTTC. Protein sequence: CASSPPTGRDTQYF.